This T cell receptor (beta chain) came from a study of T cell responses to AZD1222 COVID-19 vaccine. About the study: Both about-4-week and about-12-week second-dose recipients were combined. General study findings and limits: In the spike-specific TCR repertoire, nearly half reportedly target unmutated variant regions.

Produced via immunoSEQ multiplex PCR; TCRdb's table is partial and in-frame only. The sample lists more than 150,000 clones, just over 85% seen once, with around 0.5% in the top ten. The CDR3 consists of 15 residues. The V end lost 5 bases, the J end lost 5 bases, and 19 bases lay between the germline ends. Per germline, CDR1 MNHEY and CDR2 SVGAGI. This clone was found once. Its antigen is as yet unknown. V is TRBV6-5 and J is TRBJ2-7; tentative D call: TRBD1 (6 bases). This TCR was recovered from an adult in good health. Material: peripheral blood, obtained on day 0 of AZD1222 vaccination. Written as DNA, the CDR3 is TGTGCCAGCAGTCGTCTCCGGGACGGGACAAACGAGCAGTACTTC. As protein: CASSRLRDGTNEQYF.